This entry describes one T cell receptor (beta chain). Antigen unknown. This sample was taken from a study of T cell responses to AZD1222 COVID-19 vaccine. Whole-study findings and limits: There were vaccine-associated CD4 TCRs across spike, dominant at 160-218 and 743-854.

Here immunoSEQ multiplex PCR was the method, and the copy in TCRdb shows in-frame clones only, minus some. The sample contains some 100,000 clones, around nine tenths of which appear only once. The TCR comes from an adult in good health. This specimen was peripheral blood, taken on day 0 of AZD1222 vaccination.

The chain's CDR3 is CASRLGADCRGLAGNTDTQYF. CDR3 DNA: TGTGCAAGTCGCTTAGGGGCGGACTGCCGGGGACTAGCGGGAAACACAGATACGCAGTATTTT. The rearrangement joins TRBV12-2 to TRBJ2-3; the D call TRBD2 from the table was never checked on the DNA. TRBV12-2 is flagged as a pseudogene. The CDR3 has 21 amino acids.